This TCR beta chain was captured in a study of shared clonotypes between healthy human individuals. Assay used: immunoSEQ multiplex PCR; TCRdb lists only in-frame clones, some missing. This table has around 2,000,000 clones, 95% appearing once. CDR1 LGHNT and CDR2 FRNRAP come from the germline V gene. There are 17 residues in the CDR3. V was pared by 3 bases and J by 1 base, with 16 bases between. This chain connects TRBV12-5 to TRBJ1-5; D perhaps matches TRBD1 (5 bases). Material for sequencing was naive CD4+ T cells sorted from blood. The subset here: CD45RA+ positively selected. This TCR came from a young man in good health. CDR3 sequence: CASGFPSQTASNQPQHF. CDR3 bases: TGTGCTAGTGGTTTCCCTTCTCAGACAGCCAGCAATCAGCCCCAGCATTTT.